These T cell receptor beta chains were read from a single sample in a study of blood T cell repertoires in COVID-19. Repertoires were generated with immunoSEQ multiplex PCR, while TCRdb's copy carries only in-frame clones and drops some. The sample consists of fewer than 130,000 clones, 65% to 80% of them appearing once. Material for sequencing was peripheral blood. These receptors were obtained from a woman between 55 and 75 years old with acute or convalescent COVID-19. Both conserved end residues are part of each CDR3. D genes are given only for firm matches. The size of a clone is reported for some rows only, either as once, few or many, or as a class for expanded clones.

17 | TRBD1 | TRBJ1-1 | - | TRBV25-1 | CASSDSRTGGSDTEAFF | TGTGCCAGCAGTGACTCTCGGACAGGGGGCAGCGACACTGAAGCTTTCTTT
12 | - | TRBJ2-7 | - | TRBV29-1 | CSVTGSSYEQYF | TGCAGCGTTACCGGGAGCTCCTACGAGCAGTACTTC
14 | TRBD1 | TRBJ2-7 | - | TRBV25-1 | CASSEWTGSHEQYF | TGTGCCAGCAGTGAGTGGACAGGGTCCCACGAGCAGTACTTC
16 | TRBD2 | TRBJ2-3 | - | TRBV12-5 | CASGLGVAGNTDTQYF | TGTGCTAGTGGTTTGGGGGTAGCGGGGAATACAGATACGCAGTATTTT
16 | TRBD1 | TRBJ1-2 | - | TRBV9 | CASSADGGGVDYGYTF | TGTGCCAGCAGTGCTGATGGAGGGGGCGTCGACTATGGCTACACCTTC
11 | - | TRBJ1-6 | - | TRBV7-9 | CASSSGRVLHF | TGTGCCAGCAGCTCTGGGAGGGTACTCCACTTT
17 | - | TRBJ1-4 | once | TRBV5-1 | CASSLGEGLATNEKLFF | TGCGCCAGCAGCTTGGGAGAGGGATTGGCAACTAATGAAAAACTGTTTTTT
15 | TRBD1 | TRBJ1-1 | - | TRBV4-1 | CASSLGTGVNTEAFF | TGCGCCAGCAGCCTGGGGACAGGGGTGAACACTGAAGCTTTCTTT
15 | - | TRBJ2-2 | - | TRBV24-1 | CATSGLTEDSGELFF | TGTGCCACCAGTGGTCTTACGGAGGATAGCGGGGAGCTGTTTTTT
17 | - | TRBJ2-1 | - | TRBV7-3 | CASSLTPTPLSYNEQFF | TGTGCCAGCAGCTTAACCCCGACACCGCTCTCCTACAATGAGCAGTTCTTC
14 | - | TRBJ1-6 | few | TRBV11-2 | CASSLRGFGSPLHF | TGTGCCAGCAGCTTGCGGGGTTTTGGTTCACCCCTCCACTTT
17 | TRBD2 | TRBJ2-1 | - | TRBV11-2 | CASSLRFGSGEYNEQFF | TGTGCCAGCAGCTTGCGTTTCGGGAGCGGGGAGTACAATGAGCAGTTCTTC
15 | TRBD2 | TRBJ2-1 | - | TRBV19 | CASSARLAGYNEQFF | TGTGCCAGTAGTGCAAGACTAGCGGGATACAATGAGCAGTTCTTC
16 | TRBD2 | TRBJ2-3 | - | TRBV7-2 | CASSLVGTSGTDTQYF | TGTGCCAGCAGCTTAGTTGGGACTAGCGGAACAGATACGCAGTATTTT
11 | - | TRBJ1-3 | few | TRBV10-3 | CAIGGGNTIYF | TGTGCCATCGGAGGCGGAAACACCATATATTTT
13 | - | TRBJ1-1 | few | TRBV7-2 | CASSLSWNTEAFF | TGTGCCAGCAGCTTATCCTGGAACACTGAAGCTTTCTTT
14 | - | TRBJ2-7 | - | TRBV7-9 | CASSPRRELYEQYF | TGTGCCAGCAGCCCCCGACGGGAACTCTACGAGCAGTACTTC
13 | - | TRBJ1-1 | - | TRBV6-5 | CASSYVMNTEAFF | TGTGCCAGCAGTTACGTAATGAACACTGAAGCTTTCTTT
15 | - | TRBJ2-1 | - | TRBV11-3 | CASSLNGQSYNEQFF | TGTGCCAGCAGCTTAAACGGACAGTCCTACAATGAGCAGTTCTTC
15 | - | TRBJ2-1 | few | TRBV7-9 | CASSSRPGDYNEQFF | TGTGCCAGCAGCTCGCGGCCAGGGGATTACAATGAGCAGTTCTTC
15 | TRBD1 | TRBJ2-3 | - | TRBV11-2 | CASSLGQGATDTQYF | TGTGCCAGCAGCCTCGGACAGGGGGCTACAGATACGCAGTATTTT
16 | TRBD1 | TRBJ1-5 | - | TRBV28 | CASSLWGQGANQPQHF | TGTGCCAGCAGTTTATGGGGACAGGGGGCTAATCAGCCCCAGCATTTT
14 | TRBD1 | TRBJ2-7 | - | TRBV7-2 | CASSRGDRSHEQYF | TGTGCCAGCAGCAGGGGGGACAGGTCCCACGAGCAGTACTTC
15 | TRBD1 | TRBJ1-2 | - | TRBV11-2 | CASSNRRTGNYGYTF | TGTGCCAGCAGCAACCGGAGGACAGGCAACTATGGCTACACCTTC
14 | TRBD2 | TRBJ2-2 | - | TRBV2 | CASSERGGPGELFF | TGTGCCAGCAGTGAACGGGGGGGCCCCGGGGAGCTGTTTTTT
17 | TRBD2 | TRBJ2-3 | - | TRBV6-8 | CASSHLRAGYLTDTQYF | TGTGCCAGCAGCCACCTTAGAGCGGGGTACCTCACAGATACGCAGTATTTT
14 | TRBD1 | TRBJ1-1 | - | TRBV5-1 | CASSLEGAGTEAFF | TGCGCCAGCAGCTTGGAGGGGGCTGGCACTGAAGCTTTCTTT
18 | - | TRBJ1-3 | - | TRBV7-8 | CASSRSGVQAWDANTIYF | TGTGCCAGCAGCAGGAGCGGGGTCCAGGCCTGGGATGCAAACACCATATATTTT
15 | - | TRBJ2-4 | - | TRBV4-2 | CASSQDLLAKNIQYF | TGTGCCAGCAGCCAAGATTTACTAGCCAAAAACATTCAGTACTTC
14 | TRBD1 | TRBJ1-2 | - | TRBV29-1 | CSVENAGGGYGYTF | TGCAGCGTTGAAAACGCAGGGGGCGGCTATGGCTACACCTTC
15 | TRBD1 | TRBJ1-4 | - | TRBV11-2 | CASSLEGQSNEKLFF | TGTGCCAGCAGCTTAGAGGGACAGTCTAATGAAAAACTGTTTTTT
16 | - | TRBJ1-2 | few | TRBV4-3 | CASSPDSRGANYGYTF | TGCGCCAGCAGCCCAGACTCCAGGGGTGCTAACTATGGCTACACCTTC
14 | - | TRBJ2-3 | once | TRBV19 | CASSMGYITDTQYF | TGTGCCAGTAGTATGGGCTACATCACAGATACGCAGTATTTT
13 | - | TRBJ1-1 | - | TRBV29-1 | CSVVPGQTSEAFF | TGCAGCGTTGTTCCCGGACAGACCTCCGAAGCTTTCTTT
15 | TRBD1 | TRBJ1-5 | - | TRBV18 | CASSLSGTGEGPQHF | TGTGCCAGCTCACTATCCGGGACAGGGGAAGGGCCCCAGCATTTT
14 | TRBD2 | TRBJ2-7 | few | TRBV7-3 | CASSPLGGVNEQYF | TGTGCCAGCAGCCCCCTTGGGGGGGTGAATGAGCAGTACTTC
13 | - | TRBJ1-1 | few | TRBV7-2 | CASSLLESSVAFF | TGTGCCAGCAGCTTATTGGAGAGTAGTGTCGCTTTCTTT
14 | - | TRBJ2-2 | - | TRBV29-1 | CSVVADRNTGELFF | TGCAGCGTTGTGGCGGATAGAAACACCGGGGAGCTGTTTTTT
17 | - | TRBJ2-1 | few | TRBV3-1/TRBV3-2 | CASSQGRGTQGGSEQFF | TGTGCCAGCAGCCAGGGAAGGGGCACCCAAGGAGGGAGTGAGCAGTTCTTC
15 | TRBD2 | TRBJ2-5 | once | TRBV2 | CASIKGLAGGETQYF | TGTGCCAGCATCAAGGGACTAGCGGGGGGTGAGACCCAGTACTTC
14 | TRBD1 | TRBJ1-2 | - | TRBV19 | CASSMVAGGYGYTF | TGTGCCAGTAGTATGGTGGCAGGGGGCTATGGCTACACCTTC
12 | - | TRBJ1-2 | - | TRBV12-3/TRBV12-4 | CASSLGQAGYTF | TGTGCCAGCAGTTTAGGACAGGCGGGCTACACCTTC
14 | TRBD1 | TRBJ1-2 | - | TRBV5-8 | CASSPGQGAYGYTF | TGTGCCAGCAGCCCAGGACAGGGGGCCTATGGCTACACCTTC
13 | TRBD1 | TRBJ1-2 | - | TRBV19 | CAVINGDREGYTF | TGTGCCGTGATCAACGGGGACAGGGAGGGCTACACCTTC
15 | - | TRBJ2-3 | - | TRBV5-4 | CASSRGAGGTDTQYF | TGTGCCAGCAGCCGGGGAGCCGGGGGCACAGATACGCAGTATTTT
12 | - | TRBJ2-7 | - | TRBV29-1 | CSVSSLPAEQYF | TGCAGCGTCTCCAGTCTCCCCGCCGAGCAGTACTTC
14 | TRBD1 | TRBJ1-1 | - | TRBV25-1 | CASSGGQGNTEAFF | TGTGCCAGCAGTGGGGGACAGGGGAACACTGAAGCTTTCTTT
15 | - | TRBJ2-7 | - | TRBV28 | CASSPRSRYYYEQYF | TGTGCCAGCAGCCCCCGGTCCCGGTACTATTACGAGCAGTACTTC
16 | TRBD1 | TRBJ1-2 | - | TRBV6-5 | CASSYSARGQGHGYTF | TGTGCCAGCAGTTACTCGGCTCGGGGACAGGGGCATGGCTACACCTTC
17 | TRBD2 | TRBJ2-1 | - | TRBV7-2 | CASSTRGLAGGRNEQFF | TGTGCCAGCAGCACTAGGGGACTAGCGGGGGGGCGGAATGAGCAGTTCTTC